This record looks at one TCR beta chain sequence and its context. Its antigen remains unidentified. No much larger clone is present one base from it, and per-base qualities are unavailable. CDR1 and CDR2, looked up from the germline V gene, are MGHRA and YSYEKL. Trimming removed 0 bases from V and 2 bases from J; the gene matches leave 5 bases unexplained. The CDR3 goes from the cysteine to the phenylalanine over 17 residues. Just the 51-base CDR3 DNA is kept, in frame starting at base 1. TCRbeta CDR3 regions were amplified from genomic DNA by means of the immunoSEQ Assay, a bias-controlled multiplex PCR. The authors processed their data as follows. Within the assay, amplification of reference gene primers was used to estimate how many nucleated cells each sample contained. To quantify the absolute abundance of each unique TCRbeta CDR3 rearrangement, sequence reads were collapsed and filtered. For each sample, productive Simpson clonality was calculated by taking the square root of Simpson's diversity index across productive rearrangements. In TCRdb, the immuneACCESS table is reduced to in-frame sequences with V and J assigned. These tables do not hold every clone; where another copy was compared, an unresolved V gene accounts for under half, and the others remain unexplained. D and trimming were read from the DNA, whereas the V and J calls and clone size are those reported in that table. This sample holds approximately 160,000 clones; around 85% were observed only once. The ten largest make up approximately 1.2% of the sample.

The sample is drawn from a study of blood T cell repertoires in COVID-19 (dated by TCRdb to the early 2020s). Notes on the research overall: Samples from collaborators originated in the United States, Italy and Spain and spanned both the acute and convalescent phases of COVID-19. Subjects who had been exposed to COVID-19, were actively infected with it, or had recovered from it provided the deeply sampled blood TCRbeta repertoires that made up the dataset. The prospective study material was composed of cDNA or gDNA derived from T cells, B-cell-depleted T cells, or PBMCs. The repertoires were released in a freely available public database intended as a resource for research on the immune response to SARS-CoV-2. The sample metadata nearly always contained a de-identified subject ID, COVID-19 status, age in years and sex. The samples were drawn from two sources: the first 160 participants of the ongoing ImmuneRACE study, and 1,254 subjects contributed by 6 global collaborators. HLA class I and class II types, where available, came from metadata supplied by the sample provider rather than from assay-based typing.

Another Seattle source contributed samples from volunteer blood donors who had recovered from COVID-19. Collaborating institutions collected whole blood in K2EDTA tubes following their own protocols. For TCRbeta analysis, collaborator samples were shipped as frozen whole blood, as isolated PBMCs, or as DNA extracted from either sample type. Paper-wide results and their limitations: The amount of clinical and demographic metadata varied by source and participant and was provided uncurated.

The source of this sequence is a man aged 55-75 years who had recovered from COVID-19. The V gene is TRBV4-1 and the J gene is TRBJ2-2, and 8 junctional nucleotides match TRBD2. The sample taken for sequencing was peripheral blood. CDR3 loop: CASSQDRGGLNTGELFF. In nucleotides, the sequence is TGCGCCAGCAGCCAAGATCGCGGGGGGCTCAACACCGGGGAGCTGTTTTTT.